The 25 T cell receptor beta chains in this list originate from one sample, sequenced in a study of blood T cell repertoires in COVID-19. Assay: immunoSEQ multiplex PCR; the TCRdb copy retains only in-frame clones and omits some. The data hold some 290,000 clones, with roughly 87% observed a single time. The sample consisted of peripheral blood. Every receptor here comes from a woman aged 45-59 years who had recovered from COVID-19.

A remark on this clone: Other DNA sequences from this sample encode an identical CDR3 as well. This chain uses TRBV2 with TRBJ2-5; perhaps TRBD2 as D (5 bases). CDR3 length: 12 residues. Germline lookup yields CDR1 SNHLY and CDR2 FYNNEI. V gave up 3 bases and J gave up 5 bases, with 7 bases separating them. DNA for the CDR3: TGTGCCAGCAGTGATCGGGATGAGACCCAGTACTTC. Its translation: CASSDRDETQYF.

This chain joins TRBV28 and TRBJ1-5; D remains unclear. The CDR3 sequence is 15 residues long. Trimming shortened V by 2 bases and J by 2 bases, and 10 bases separated the two germline ends. Germline V gene data show CDR1 as MDHEN and CDR2 as SYDVKM. CDR3 in DNA: TGTGCCAGCAGTTTAATCGGGGTTGGCAATCAGCCCCAGCATTTT. This codes for CASSLIGVGNQPQHF.

This clone was detected once. The genes are TRBV3-1 (or the pseudogene TRBV3-2) and TRBJ1-3; 7 bases are a match to TRBD1. Germline V gene lookup returns CDR1 LGHDT and CDR2 YNNKEL (reference sequence). V gave up 1 base and J gave up 0 bases; unmatched junction bases: 6. CDR3 length equals 17 residues. The CDR3 sequence is CASSQARQGRSGNTIYF. The CDR3 DNA is TGTGCCAGCAGCCAAGCCCGACAGGGCCGCTCTGGAAACACCATATATTTT.

This chain links TRBV28 with TRBJ2-2; D is ambiguous. This CDR3 comprises 11 residues. The V end was cut by 8 bases, the J end by 8 bases, with 9 bases between. Germline CDR1 and CDR2: MDHEN and SYDVKM. CDR3 sequence: CASGLRGELFF. The DNA of the CDR3 is TGTGCCAGCGGGCTACGAGGGGAGCTGTTTTTT.

The chain recombines TRBV9 with TRBJ1-3, with D possibly TRBD1 on 5 matching bases. This CDR3 has 15 residues. V lost 4 bases to trimming and J lost 0 bases, with 11 bases between them. The germline V gene has CDR1 SGDLS and CDR2 YYNGEE. The CDR3 protein is CASSPRRGSGNTIYF. The CDR3 coding sequence is TGTGCCAGCAGCCCTCGGAGGGGCTCTGGAAACACCATATATTTT.

The chain links TRBV11-2 to TRBJ1-2; no firm D call. The V gene's germline CDR1 is SGHAT and CDR2 FQNNGV. Trimming stripped 4 bases from V and 0 bases from J, with 12 bases between. The CDR3 runs to 15 residues. CDR3 residues: CASSSRTDSNYGYTF. CDR3 coding DNA: TGTGCCAGCAGCTCTCGGACGGACTCTAACTATGGCTACACCTTC.

This clone showed up just once. This chain joins TRBV15 and TRBJ2-7, with 11 positions matching TRBD2. Germline V CDR1 and CDR2: LNHNV, YYDKDF (reference sequence). J was trimmed by 3 bases and V by 0 bases; bases with no gene match: 1. The CDR3 consists of 15 residues. The CDR3 loop reads CATSRETSGIYEQYF. The CDR3 bases are TGTGCCACCAGCAGAGAGACTAGCGGGATCTACGAGCAGTACTTC.

Only a few counts were recorded for this clone. The chain uses TRBV27 and TRBJ2-7; 7 bases map to TRBD1. V lost 6 bases, J lost 3 bases, and 8 bases stayed unmatched. This CDR3 is 14 amino acids long. From germline, CDR1 is MNHEY and CDR2 SMNVEV (reference sequence). The DNA for the CDR3 is TGTGCCAGCAGATGGGTAGGGGGCGGCTACGAGCAGTACTTC. Translated, it gives CASRWVGGGYEQYF.

The chain has TRBV2 and TRBJ1-2; a weak D match, TRBD1 (5 bases). The germline V and J ends were trimmed by 0 bases and 5 bases, with 10 bases remaining between them. Germline assignment: CDR1 SNHLY and CDR2 FYNNEI. This CDR3 has 14 amino acids. As DNA, the CDR3 is TGTGCCAGCAGTGAAGCGCTTAGGGGATATGGCTACACCTTC. Protein: CASSEALRGYGYTF.

This clone was seen a single time. This chain joins TRBV7-2 and TRBJ1-6; 9 bases match TRBD1. Germline values: CDR1 SGHTA, CDR2 FQGNSA. With V trimmed by 5 bases and J by 11 bases, 13 bases remained unmatched. The CDR3 length is 16 residues. CDR3 nucleotide sequence: TGTGCCAGCAGCCCCCCCGCCGGGACAGGGTTAGCACCCCTCCACTTT. Residues: CASSPPAGTGLAPLHF.

The chain couples TRBV30 to TRBJ2-1, with 14 bases that match TRBD2. The CDR3 extends over 17 amino acids. The germline V gene has CDR1 GTSNPN and CDR2 SVGIG (reference sequence). J was trimmed by 7 bases and V by 0 bases; bases with no gene match: 8. The CDR3 sequence: CAWSVWGLAGAENEQFF. CDR3 sequence (DNA): TGTGCCTGGAGTGTATGGGGACTAGCGGGGGCAGAGAATGAGCAGTTCTTC.

The rearrangement joins TRBV4-3 to TRBJ2-3; TRBD2 matches at 16 bases. The germline V gene has CDR1 LGHNA and CDR2 YSLEER. The CDR3 has 18 amino acids. V was clipped by 1 base and J by 3 bases; unmatched bases: 4. The CDR3 DNA sequence: TGCGCCAGCAGCCAAGCTACGGGACTAGCGGGAGGGACAGATACGCAGTATTTT. Encoded protein: CASSQATGLAGGTDTQYF.

The V gene is TRBV5-5, the J gene TRBJ1-6; 7 bases fit TRBD1. V shed 3 bases, J shed 7 bases, and the junction held 4 bases outside the gene matches. Germline CDR1 reads SGHKS; CDR2 reads YYEKEE (reference sequence). The CDR3 sequence is 14 residues long. The CDR3 DNA is TGTGCCAGCAGCTCGACAGGGACGAATTCACCCCTCCACTTT. It yields the protein CASSSTGTNSPLHF.

V is TRBV19 and J is TRBJ1-1; D is unclear. CDR3 length: 12 residues. The V end was cut by 5 bases, the J end by 0 bases, with 4 bases between. The V gene's germline CDR1 is LNHDA and CDR2 SQIVND (reference sequence). The CDR3 is CASSQMNTEAFF. CDR3 bases: TGTGCCAGTAGTCAGATGAACACTGAAGCTTTCTTT.

This chain's CDR3 is CASSGPGDNQPQHF. In nucleotides, the CDR3 is TGTGCCAGCAGCGGACCAGGGGATAATCAGCCCCAGCATTTT. The V call is TRBV7-9, the J call TRBJ1-5; D perhaps matches TRBD1 (6 bases). Deletions cut 5 bases from V and 4 bases from J, with 12 bases between. The CDR3 consists of 14 residues. The germline gives CDR1 SEHNR, CDR2 FQNEAQ (reference sequence).

This clone came up a few times. This chain joins TRBV5-8 and TRBJ2-5; 9 nucleotides line up with TRBD1. Germline V gene lookup returns CDR1 SGHTS and CDR2 YDEGEE. CDR3 length: 16 residues. Unmatched junction bases numbered 12, after V lost 4 bases and J lost 5 bases. The chain's CDR3 is CASSLGRDRAGETQYF. The DNA of the CDR3 is TGTGCCAGCAGCCTGGGCAGGGACAGGGCGGGGGAGACCCAGTACTTC.

This clone was counted once. This chain connects TRBV5-6 to TRBJ2-7; 7 positions match TRBD2. The CDR3 runs 13 residues. J gave up 6 bases and V 0 bases, and 3 bases lay outside the gene matches. CDR1 is SGHDT and CDR2 is YYEEEE in the germline V gene. CDR3 residues: CASSLASSGEQYF. DNA of the CDR3: TGTGCCAGCAGCTTGGCCTCTAGCGGCGAGCAGTACTTC.

The count of this clone is one. The chain combines TRBV28 with TRBJ1-2; unclear D gene. The CDR3 length is 14 residues. Germline CDR1 reads MDHEN; CDR2 reads SYDVKM. V was clipped by 10 bases and J by 4 bases, with 19 bases between them. The CDR3 DNA is TGTGCCACCATCCCTGGGCGGGAATCCTATGGCTACACCTTC. This translates into CATIPGRESYGYTF.

The chain is built from TRBV6-1 and TRBJ1-2; D possibly corresponds to TRBD1 (6 bases). Between the trimmed V and J ends, which lost 2 bases and 6 bases, there was a span of 19 bases. Germline V lookup: CDR1 MNHNS, CDR2 SASEGT. CDR3 length: 16 amino acids. The CDR3 here is CASSENPRGALNGYTF. As DNA, the CDR3 is TGTGCCAGCAGTGAAAATCCTCGGGGGGCGCTTAATGGCTACACCTTC.

J is TRBJ1-4 and V is TRBV29-1; TRBD1 is a possible D gene (6 bases). This CDR3 spans 13 amino acids. Germline assignment: CDR1 SQVTM and CDR2 ANQGSEA. V lost 6 bases and J lost 3, with 11 bases in between. DNA of the CDR3: TGCAGCGTCACAGGGCCGGCTAATGAAAAACTGTTTTTT. Amino acids: CSVTGPANEKLFF.

The chain couples TRBV11-3 to TRBJ2-1; possible D gene TRBD2, 7 bases. The germline V gene has CDR1 SGHNT and CDR2 YENEEA. The CDR3 contains 14 residues. The germline V and J ends were trimmed by 2 bases and 12 bases, with 17 bases remaining between them. The CDR3 loop reads CASSLRGGTSGQFF. The CDR3 DNA follows: TGTGCCAGCAGCTTAAGGGGGGGTACCTCTGGGCAGTTCTTC.

The chain recombines TRBV30 with TRBJ1-1; TRBD1 aligns across 8 bases. There are 15 residues in the CDR3. Germline CDR1 reads GTSNPN; CDR2 reads SVGIG (reference sequence). V lost 2 bases and J lost 1; bases outside the gene matches: 6. CDR3 sequence reads: CAWSPRQGKNTEAFF. The CDR3, as DNA: TGTGCCTGGAGTCCCCGACAGGGGAAGAACACTGAAGCTTTCTTT.

This sequence joins TRBV4-2 and TRBJ2-7, with D possibly being TRBD2 (5 bases). The CDR3 contains 16 residues. The ends were cut back, 0 bases at V and 5 bases at J, with 17 bases in the middle. CDR1 is LGHNA, CDR2 YNFKEQ, per germline. The CDR3 reads CASSQDLLAPLNEQYF. CDR3 DNA: TGTGCCAGCAGCCAAGATCTGCTAGCCCCTCTGAACGAGCAGTACTTC.

The chain couples TRBV30 to TRBJ1-1, with unresolved D. V lost 3 bases to trimming and J lost 0 bases, with 11 bases between them. CDR3 length equals 14 residues. CDR1 GTSNPN and CDR2 SVGIG come from the germline V gene (reference sequence). The DNA of the CDR3 is TGTGCCTGGAGGTTTGGGCCTCTGAACACTGAAGCTTTCTTT. The encoded protein is CAWRFGPLNTEAFF.

The J gene is TRBJ2-1, the V gene TRBV11-2; TRBD2 matches at 11 bases. The CDR3 runs 14 residues. The V and J ends lost 5 bases and 9 bases, in that order; junction bases with no gene match: 6. CDR1 and CDR2 (germline): SGHAT, FQNNGV. CDR3 bases: TGTGCCAGCAGCCCCCGACTAGCGGGATTTGAGCAGTTCTTC. Its protein product is CASSPRLAGFEQFF.